This is a list of T cell receptor beta chains from one sample in a study. MiXCR, applied by TCRdb to the multiplex PCR reads, yields one record per CDR3 protein. The sample records 250 to 300 distinct CDR3 sequences, about 20% being singletons. Input material: Tregs sorted from blood. The receptors derive from a female donor with breast cancer. The CDR3 runs from the conserved cysteine through the conserved F or W. Each record gives: CDR3 DNA, CDR3 protein, clone size, V gene, J gene, D gene, CDR3 length. D genes are given only for firm matches. Rows give clone size only sometimes, using once, few, many, or a class for an expanded clone.

cdr3_nt: TGTGCCAGCAGTCATGGGGCGAGGGTTGGCTACACCTTC
cdr3_aa: CASSHGARVGYTF
clone_size: NA
v_call: TRBV12-3/TRBV12-4
j_call: TRBJ1-2
d_call: NA
cdr3_length: 13

cdr3_nt: TGTGCCAGCAGTACAGGGTTCGGCTACACCTTC
cdr3_aa: CASSTGFGYTF
clone_size: hyperexpanded
v_call: TRBV12-3/TRBV12-4
j_call: TRBJ1-2
d_call: NA
cdr3_length: 11

cdr3_nt: TGTGCCAGCAGTTTAAGCACAGATGGCTACACCTTC
cdr3_aa: CASSLSTDGYTF
clone_size: large
v_call: TRBV12-3/TRBV12-4
j_call: TRBJ1-2
d_call: NA
cdr3_length: 12

cdr3_nt: TGTGCCAGCAGTTTGGGGACAGGTGTATGGGGATATGGCTACACCTTC
cdr3_aa: CASSLGTGVWGYGYTF
clone_size: NA
v_call: TRBV12-3/TRBV12-4
j_call: TRBJ1-2
d_call: TRBD1
cdr3_length: 16

cdr3_nt: TGTGCCAGCAGTTCCTACGGGACAGCTTATGGCTACACCTTC
cdr3_aa: CASSSYGTAYGYTF
clone_size: hyperexpanded
v_call: TRBV12-3/TRBV12-4
j_call: TRBJ1-2
d_call: TRBD1
cdr3_length: 14

cdr3_nt: TGTGCCAGCAGTTTGTCCCTGGGGAACTATGGCTACACCTTC
cdr3_aa: CASSLSLGNYGYTF
clone_size: large
v_call: TRBV12-3/TRBV12-4
j_call: TRBJ1-2
d_call: NA
cdr3_length: 14

cdr3_nt: TGTGCCAGCAGCCCTAGCCGCAGGGTTATGAACTATGGCTACACCTTC
cdr3_aa: CASSPSRRVMNYGYTF
clone_size: NA
v_call: TRBV12-3/TRBV12-4
j_call: TRBJ1-2
d_call: NA
cdr3_length: 16

cdr3_nt: TGTGCCAGCAGTTCAGGGGAGGGCTACACCTTC
cdr3_aa: CASSSGEGYTF
clone_size: NA
v_call: TRBV12-3/TRBV12-4
j_call: TRBJ1-2
d_call: NA
cdr3_length: 11

cdr3_nt: TGTGCCAGCAGAGGACAAGACTATGGCTACACCTTC
cdr3_aa: CASRGQDYGYTF
clone_size: few
v_call: TRBV12-3/TRBV12-4
j_call: TRBJ1-2
d_call: NA
cdr3_length: 12

cdr3_nt: TGTGCCAGCAGTTTTCCCAGTTCCTATGGCTACACCTTC
cdr3_aa: CASSFPSSYGYTF
clone_size: large
v_call: TRBV12-3/TRBV12-4
j_call: TRBJ1-2
d_call: NA
cdr3_length: 13

cdr3_nt: TGTGCCAGCAGTTTTAGTGACTATGGCTACACCTTC
cdr3_aa: CASSFSDYGYTF
clone_size: NA
v_call: TRBV12-3/TRBV12-4
j_call: TRBJ1-2
d_call: NA
cdr3_length: 12

cdr3_nt: TGTGCCAGCAGTTTAGAGACACTCTATGGCTACACCTTC
cdr3_aa: CASSLETLYGYTF
clone_size: hyperexpanded
v_call: TRBV12-3/TRBV12-4
j_call: TRBJ1-2
d_call: NA
cdr3_length: 13